These 24 T cell receptor beta chains came from one sample sequenced in a study of T-cell reconstitution after alpha-beta-depleted transplantation in children. Preparation of the TCRbeta library was carried out with unique molecular identifiers. Each CDR3 protein is one row after TCRdb ran MiXCR on the PCR reads. The data show roughly 790,000 distinct CDR3 sequences, under 20% seen once. Here the sequenced sample was PBMCs, mostly from graft donor cells, taken 360 days after TCRalphabeta/CD19-depleted stem cell transplant. The receptors stem from a male patient under 18 who had a stem cell transplant for acute lymphoblastic leukemia, so the T cells may come from the graft donor.

This clonotype was found many times. The genes are TRBV20-1 and TRBJ2-7; 7 bases agree with TRBD2. V was pared by 2 bases and J by 2 bases, with 6 bases of the junction left unmatched. Germline V gives CDR1 DFQATT, CDR2 SNEGSKA (reference sequence). The length of the CDR3 is 14 residues. The CDR3 protein is CSARSLAETYEQYF. In DNA, the CDR3 is TGCAGTGCTAGAAGTCTAGCGGAGACCTACGAGCAGTACTTC.

This clonotype showed up just a few times. This rearrangement joins TRBV7-3 to TRBJ1-6; 7 bases are shared with TRBD1. V was pared by 7 bases and J by 9 bases, with 12 bases of the junction left unmatched. Germline lookup yields CDR1 SGHTA and CDR2 FQGTGA. The CDR3 spans 15 residues. CDR3 DNA: TGTGCCAGCACCCATCTCGGGACAGTCCCTTCACCCCTCCACTTT. Encoded protein: CASTHLGTVPSPLHF.

The chain uses TRBV27 and TRBJ2-7; unclear D gene. Trimming took 6 bases from V and 0 from J, leaving 15 bases between them. The CDR3 spans 15 residues. Germline loops: CDR1 MNHEY, CDR2 SMNVEV (reference sequence). The CDR3 DNA sequence: TGTGCCAGCAGACCATTGGGAACCGTCTCCTACGAGCAGTACTTC. It yields the protein CASRPLGTVSYEQYF.

This sequence joins TRBV13 and TRBJ1-4, with D hard to call. Between the trimmed V and J ends, which lost 4 bases and 8 bases, there was a span of 14 bases. CDR3 length equals 14 residues. Looked up from germline, CDR1 is PRHDT and CDR2 is FYEKMQ (reference sequence). CDR3 sequence: CASSSGLVQEKLFF. CDR3 sequence (DNA): TGTGCCAGCAGCTCAGGCCTCGTACAGGAAAAACTGTTTTTT.

This clonotype showed up just a few times. The chain is built from TRBV5-1 and TRBJ1-1; D not certain. V dropped 4 bases and J dropped 5 bases, with 12 bases sitting between them. The CDR3 is 13 amino acids. Germline V lookup: CDR1 SGHRS, CDR2 YFSETQ. The DNA for the CDR3 is TGCGCCAGCAGCATAGGAACGGGGACTGAAGCTTTCTTT. Encoded protein: CASSIGTGTEAFF.

In its sample, this clonotype was seen a few times. DNA of the CDR3: TGTGCCAGCAGCCCCATTCCGGGACTAGCGGGAGGGCCTAGGAATGAGCAGTTCTTC. Residues: CASSPIPGLAGGPRNEQFF. The rearrangement uses TRBV9 and TRBJ2-1; 16 nucleotides agree with TRBD2. Germline trimming cut 4 bases from V and 7 bases from J; bases unmatched to any gene: 14. Germline CDR1 SGDLS, CDR2 YYNGEE. This CDR3 has 19 amino acids.

This clonotype was seen only a few times. The V call is TRBV20-1, the J call TRBJ2-5; tentative D call: TRBD1 (6 bases). Trimming pared 1 base from V and 2 bases from J, leaving 14 bases between. Germline V gives CDR1 DFQATT, CDR2 SNEGSKA (reference sequence). The CDR3 has 15 residues. CDR3 bases: TGCAGTGCTAGAGTTCGGACAGTGTGGCAAGAGACCCAGTACTTC. It codes for CSARVRTVWQETQYF.

This clonotype has a count of ten or more. The J gene is TRBJ2-5, the V gene TRBV7-7; 7 bases match TRBD1. CDR3 length equals 14 residues. Germline trimming cut 5 bases from V and 5 bases from J; bases unmatched to any gene: 8. From germline, CDR1 is SSHAT and CDR2 FNYEAQ (reference sequence). CDR3 DNA sequence: TGTGCCAGCAGCCTACAGGGGAAGGGGGAGACCCAGTACTTC. Its protein product is CASSLQGKGETQYF.

This clonotype has ten or more counts. The chain links TRBV5-1 to TRBJ2-1, with D perhaps matching TRBD1 (6 bases). Germline CDR1 SGHRS, CDR2 YFSETQ. With 2 bases removed from V and 8 bases from J, the gap between germline ends came to 14 bases. The CDR3 loop spans 14 amino acids. The CDR3 here is CASSLGQGIDEQFF. CDR3 nucleotide sequence: TGCGCCAGCAGCTTAGGCCAGGGGATCGATGAGCAGTTCTTC. Full variable domain (missing parts from reference TRBV5-1 and TRBJ2-1): KAGVTQTPRYLIKTRGQQVTLSCSPISGHRSVSWYQQTPGQGLQFLFEYFSETQRNKGNFPGRFSGRQFSNSRSEMNVSTLELGDSALYLCASSLGQGIDEQFFGPGTRLTVL.

Many counts were recorded for this clonotype. The rearrangement links TRBV20-1 to TRBJ2-2; a possible D gene is TRBD1 (5 bases). CDR3 size: 9 residues. Germline-derived CDR1 and CDR2 are DFQATT and SNEGSKA (reference sequence). CDR3 amino acids: CRDKGELFF. As DNA, the CDR3 is TGCAGGGACAAGGGGGAGCTGTTTTTT.

The chain links TRBV3-1 to TRBJ1-1, with 9 bases lining up with TRBD1. Germline V gene data show CDR1 as LGHDT and CDR2 as YNNKEL (reference sequence). With V trimmed by 4 bases and J by 4 bases, 7 bases remained unmatched. The CDR3 length is 15 residues. CDR3 coding DNA: TGTGCCAGCAGCCTCGGACAGGGGTTGGGCACTGAAGCTTTCTTT. Residues: CASSLGQGLGTEAFF.

V is TRBV10-3 and J is TRBJ2-1; possible D gene TRBD2, 6 bases. Germline V gene data show CDR1 as ENHRY and CDR2 as SYGVKD. The CDR3 sequence is 13 residues long. The germline V and J ends were trimmed by 5 bases and 3 bases, with 8 bases remaining between them. The CDR3 DNA follows: TGTGCCATCAGTCTAGCGAGCTACAATGAGCAGTTCTTC. It specifies CAISLASYNEQFF.

The V gene is TRBV5-1, the J gene TRBJ2-3, with 7 positions matching TRBD2. CDR1 and CDR2 (germline): SGHRS, YFSETQ. V was pared by 5 bases and J by 2 bases, with 8 bases of the junction left unmatched. CDR3 length equals 15 residues. CDR3 amino acids: CASRHSGGATDTQYF. Written as DNA, the CDR3 is TGCGCCAGCAGACATTCGGGAGGCGCCACAGATACGCAGTATTTT.

The CDR3 region has the DNA TGCAGTGCTAGATCAAGCTATGGCTACACCTTC. The encoded protein is CSARSSYGYTF. This rearrangement joins TRBV20-1 to TRBJ1-2; D is unresolved. Germline CDR1 is DFQATT and CDR2 is SNEGSKA (reference sequence). CDR3 length: 11 amino acids. The V end was cut by 2 bases, the J end by 4 bases, with 5 bases between.

V usage is TRBV3-1 and J usage is TRBJ2-1; unclear D gene. Germline loops: CDR1 LGHDT, CDR2 YNNKEL (reference sequence). Trimming shortened V by 0 bases and J by 3 bases, and 6 bases separated the two germline ends. The CDR3 sequence is 14 residues long. The CDR3 is CASSQDYGYNEQFF. The DNA for the CDR3 is TGTGCCAGCAGCCAAGATTACGGCTACAATGAGCAGTTCTTC.

The V call is TRBV6-7, the J call TRBJ2-7, with 7 bases aligning to TRBD1. TRBV6-7 is an open reading frame whose function is uncertain. The CDR3 is 13 residues long. With V trimmed by 5 bases and J by 7 bases, 8 bases remained unmatched. The CDR3 here is CASSATGFREQYF. The CDR3 region has the DNA TGTGCCAGCAGTGCGACAGGGTTCCGGGAGCAGTACTTC.

The J gene is TRBJ1-2, the V gene TRBV29-1; 8 bases line up with TRBD1. J was trimmed by 14 bases and V by 6 bases; bases with no gene match: 23. The length of the CDR3 is 15 residues. Germline CDR1 is SQVTM and CDR2 is ANQGSEA. The CDR3 here is CSVAAQGPHRGNLTF. The CDR3 nucleotides are TGCAGCGTCGCGGCCCAAGGCCCACACAGGGGGAATCTGACCTTC.

V gene TRBV5-1 combines with J gene TRBJ2-5, with 7 bases identical to TRBD2. The V gene's germline CDR1 is SGHRS and CDR2 YFSETQ. This CDR3 region has 16 residues. After removal of 6 bases from V and 4 bases from J, the junction contained 15 bases not matched to a gene. The CDR3 DNA is TGCGCCAGCACCTTCCAATCGGGACTACTGGGAGAGACCCAGTACTTC. The encoded protein is CASTFQSGLLGETQYF.

The chain is built from TRBV18 and TRBJ2-1; 10 bases align to TRBD1. The V segment lost 2 bases and the J segment 7 bases; nucleotides outside the gene matches: 2. Germline values: CDR1 KGHSH, CDR2 LQKENI. The CDR3 sequence is 14 residues long. The CDR3: CASSPRGQGNEQFF. The CDR3 DNA reads as TGTGCCAGCTCACCAAGGGGACAGGGGAATGAGCAGTTCTTC.

J is TRBJ2-1 and V is TRBV7-6, with 15 bases fitting TRBD2. Trimming took 6 bases from V and 1 from J; bases not matched to a gene: 7. The CDR3 is 18 amino acids. The germline V gene encodes CDR1 SGHVS and CDR2 FNYEAQ. CDR3: CASSRGTSGRLSYNEQFF. The CDR3 DNA reads TGTGCCAGCAGTCGCGGGACTAGCGGGAGGTTATCCTACAATGAGCAGTTCTTC.

This clonotype turned up a few times. The chain carries TRBV15 and TRBJ2-1; 9 nucleotides align to TRBD2. Germline V gives CDR1 LNHNV, CDR2 YYDKDF (reference sequence). Losses at the gene ends were 11 bases for V and 7 bases for J; bases not matched to a gene: 9. The CDR3 is 13 amino acids. CDR3 sequence (DNA): TGTGCCCTCGGCCAAGCGGGAGGAAATGAGCAGTTCTTC. Translated: CALGQAGGNEQFF. Full variable domain (rest looked up from reference TRBV15 and TRBJ2-1): DAMVIQNPRYQVTQFGKPVTLSCSQTLNHNVMYWYQQKSSQAPKLLFHYYDKDFNNEADTPDNFQSRRPNTSFCFLDIRSPGLGDTAMYLCALGQAGGNEQFFGPGTRLTVL.

This clonotype was observed a handful of times. The chain carries TRBV18 and TRBJ1-2; TRBD1 matches at 7 bases. Unmatched junction bases numbered 8, after V lost 3 bases and J lost 4 bases. The CDR3 runs 15 residues. Per germline, CDR1 KGHSH and CDR2 LQKENI. The CDR3 nucleotides read TGTGCCAGCTCACCCTCGACGGGACAGCTCTATGGCTACACCTTC. This sequence encodes CASSPSTGQLYGYTF. Based on the CDR3 plus reference TRBV18 and TRBJ1-2, the full variable domain is NAGVMQNPRHLVRRRGQEARLRCSPMKGHSHVYWYRQLPEEGLKFMVYLQKENIIDESGMPKERFSAEFPKEGPSILRIQQVVRGDSAAYFCASSPSTGQLYGYTFGSGTRLTVV.

The CDR3 here is CASRWTIRGSYEQYF. In nucleotides, the CDR3 is TGCGCCAGCAGGTGGACCATTCGGGGATCCTACGAGCAGTACTTC. The chain is built from TRBV5-1 and TRBJ2-7; a possible D gene is TRBD2 (5 bases). Germline loops: CDR1 SGHRS, CDR2 YFSETQ. The V and J ends lost 5 bases and 1 base respectively, with 16 bases between them. CDR3 size: 15 residues.

This clonotype was detected only a few times. The V call is TRBV10-2, the J call TRBJ2-7, with no clear D. V lost 0 bases, J lost 2 bases, and 5 bases lay in between. CDR3 length equals 13 residues. The germline gives CDR1 WSHSY, CDR2 SAAADI. The chain's CDR3 is CASSESGPYEQYF. In DNA form, the CDR3 reads TGCGCCAGCAGTGAGTCAGGACCCTACGAGCAGTACTTC.